This T cell receptor beta chain was captured in a study of cytomegalovirus exposure and HLA in healthy donors. Across the study: Early release data held 85 million or so unique TCRs from HLA-typed donors. The Caucasian-associated ancestry cluster contained approximately 81% of the approximately 390 genotyped donors. The study, taken as a whole, reports: In a later analysis, a missense DCLRE1C variant was linked to TCR beta V- and J-gene trimming. Rarity characterized most TCR sequences, yet some public TCRs appeared in many donors.

On this clone itself: What it binds is unknown.

The CDR3 sequence is 14 residues long. The junction had 9 bases not matched to a gene; V was cut back by 5 bases and J by 6 bases. Germline values: CDR1 GTSNPN, CDR2 SVGIG (reference sequence). 60 Vbeta and 13 Jbeta primers were used in PCR. Assay: immunoSEQ multiplex PCR; the TCRdb copy retains only in-frame clones and omits some. This sample yields roughly 65,000 clones, of which about 82% are seen a single time; roughly 4.7% belongs to the top ten. The V and J genes are TRBV30 and TRBJ2-1; the match to TRBD2 covers 8 bases. Sequenced: PBMCs. This TCR was recovered from a woman aged 25 to 45 in good health and CMV-seronegative. CDR3 DNA: TGTGCCTGGTGGAAGCGGGAGTCTAGCAATGAGCAGTTCTTC. Protein product: CAWWKRESSNEQFF.